This paragraph reports one TCR beta chain. Combining iRepertoire HTBI primers with Arm-PCR of CDR3 regions, the authors built TCR beta libraries. Using its own MiXCR run on the multiplex PCR reads, TCRdb lists one record per CDR3 protein. Counted here are 350,000 to 500,000 distinct CDR3 sequences, 14% occurring once; the ten biggest clones make up about 15%. This sample is drawn from a study of regulatory T cells in long-lasting Graves disease. The length of the CDR3 is 19 residues. J gave up 0 bases and V 4 bases, and 13 bases lay outside the gene matches. From germline, CDR1 is SGHNT and CDR2 YYREEE (reference sequence). The time point was: newly diagnosed GD, antithyroid drugs for less than 3 months. The authors made the TCR library using RNA they extracted from PBMCs. The data were also submitted as part of a second study, on T cells in Graves' hyperthyroidism and ophthalmopathy. This second study notes: Stable disease denoted Graves' hyperthyroidism without ophthalmopathy progression within 18 months. TCR CDR3 underwent first-round RT-PCR with the HTBI primer set.

The TCR originated in a woman between 45 and 60 years old with Graves disease. The chain employs TRBV5-4 and TRBJ2-1; 10 nucleotides agree with TRBD1. Sample: peripheral blood mononuclear cells (PBMCs), taken at new diagnosis, from a patient treated with antithyroid drugs. CDR3 nucleotide sequence: TGTGCCAGCAGCCCTTCCGGGACAGGGGACCCAGTCTCCTACAATGAGCAGTTCTTC. It translates to CASSPSGTGDPVSYNEQFF.